This TCR beta chain was sequenced during a study of monozygotic twins with inflammatory bowel disease. Notes on this clonotype: The antigen is not known.

This CDR3 comprises 15 residues. Germline values: CDR1 SGHDT, CDR2 YYEEEE. General observations from the study: Researchers report that IBD patients shared fewer clonotypes with others than healthy twins, especially amid disease activity.

UMIs were attached via template switching, each with a 6-nucleotide sample barcode. TCRdb reprocessed the 5' RACE reads and keeps a single row for each CDR3 protein, giving no DNA. The sample's table shows approximately 160,000 distinct CDR3 sequences. This rearrangement joins TRBV5-6 to TRBJ1-2; TCRdb proposes TRBD1, but this gene call is untestable without DNA. The sample comprised blood. The receptor was derived from a human donor with ulcerative colitis or Crohn's disease, or a healthy co-twin of an affected twin (not recorded which). CDR3 sequence reads: CASSYRGRTDYGYTF.